Listed here is a single T cell receptor beta chain. This entry belongs to a study of shared clonotypes between healthy human individuals. Study in general: Three men and two women, aged 18 to 49, were donors. There were three CD4 naive, three CD4 memory, two CD8 naive and one CD8 memory plates per donor.

This CDR3 spans 14 amino acids. Germline-derived CDR1 and CDR2 are SGHNT and YYREEE (reference sequence). After removal of 4 bases from V and 4 bases from J, the junction contained 4 bases not matched to a gene. The naive CD8 subset, CD45RO-negative cells positively selected for CCR7, excluded terminally differentiated effector memory CD45RA+ cells. Profiling relied on immunoSEQ multiplex PCR, and the TCRdb table lists in-frame clones only, not all of them. Of roughly 850,000 clones detected, 90% to 98% appear once; the ten largest clones hold 0.2% to 0.25%. Sequenced sample: naive CD8+ T cells sorted from blood. The rearrangement joins TRBV5-4 to TRBJ1-2, with 10 nucleotides matching TRBD1. This TCR derives from a man younger than 45 in good health. CDR3: CASSGTGVGYGYTF. DNA of the CDR3: TGTGCCAGCAGCGGGACAGGGGTGGGCTATGGCTACACCTTC.